The 25 T cell receptor beta chains listed next were all sequenced from one sample in a study of T cell responses to AZD1222 COVID-19 vaccine. The method was immunoSEQ multiplex PCR; TCRdb's version includes in-frame clones alone and lacks a portion of them. Among about 200,000 clones listed, over 85% were seen once. The sample consisted of peripheral blood, taken 28 days after the second AZD1222 dose. These receptors all stem from an adult who received the AZD1222 COVID-19 vaccine.

The rearrangement uses TRBV27 and TRBJ2-1, with 7 bases aligning to TRBD1. The CDR3 loop spans 17 amino acids. V was pared by 5 bases and J by 2 bases, with 12 bases of the junction left unmatched. Germline CDR1 MNHEY, CDR2 SMNVEV (reference sequence). For the CDR3, the DNA is TGTGCCAGCAGTACTCGCGCTTCGACAGGGACCTACAATGAGCAGTTCTTC. Amino acids: CASSTRASTGTYNEQFF.

The chain employs TRBV10-3 and TRBJ1-2, with D maybe TRBD1 (6 bases). This CDR3 spans 14 amino acids. The germline V gene encodes CDR1 ENHRY and CDR2 SYGVKD. Trimming pared 0 bases from V and 8 bases from J, leaving 13 bases between. CDR3 sequence (DNA): TGTGCCATCAGTGAGTCGGTCGGGGGGCAGGGCTACACCTTC. Its translation: CAISESVGGQGYTF.

The chain's CDR3 is CASSQEVGPPFF. The DNA for the CDR3 is TGTGCCAGCAGCCAAGAGGTAGGACCCCCGTTCTTC. V and J are TRBV4-2 and TRBJ2-1; D is undetermined. The V and J ends lost 0 bases and 15 bases respectively, with 12 bases between them. The CDR3 is 12 residues long. Germline loops: CDR1 LGHNA, CDR2 YNFKEQ.

The rearrangement links TRBV28 to TRBJ2-7, with D unclear. Germline V CDR1 and CDR2: MDHEN, SYDVKM. V was clipped by 2 bases and J by 5 bases, with 13 bases between them. This CDR3 comprises 14 residues. The CDR3 bases are TGTGCCAGCAGTTTAAGCCTAAAAGGACACGAGCAGTACTTC. Translation: CASSLSLKGHEQYF.

The chain has TRBV7-9 and TRBJ1-2; 7 nucleotides align to TRBD1. This CDR3 is 11 amino acids long. Germline assignment: CDR1 SEHNR and CDR2 FQNEAQ (reference sequence). The CDR3 loop is CVPTGLGGYTF. In nucleotides, the CDR3 is TGTGTTCCGACAGGGCTCGGTGGCTACACCTTC.

For the CDR3, the DNA is TGTGCCAGCAGCCTCCCACCCGGACTGCTCCTCGAGCAGTACTTC. It encodes CASSLPPGLLLEQYF. The chain links TRBV7-8 to TRBJ2-7, with D maybe TRBD2 (5 bases). The V end was cut by 5 bases, the J end by 6 bases, with 20 bases between. This CDR3 is built from 15 residues. The germline V gene encodes CDR1 SGHVS and CDR2 FQNEAQ. Full variable domain (missing parts from reference TRBV7-8 and TRBJ2-7): GAGVSQSPRYKVAKRGQDVALRCDPISGHVSLFWYQQALGQGPEFLTYFQNEAQLDKSGLPSDRFFAERPEGSVSTLKIQRTQQEDSAVYLCASSLPPGLLLEQYFGPGTRLTVT.

The genes are TRBV6-1 and TRBJ1-6, with 7 nucleotides matching TRBD1. CDR3 length equals 15 residues. Germline CDR1 reads MNHNS; CDR2 reads SASEGT. V shed 2 bases, J shed 7 bases, and the junction held 5 bases outside the gene matches. Here the CDR3 reads CASSEQGVVNSPLHF. The DNA for the CDR3 is TGTGCCAGCAGTGAACAGGGGGTGGTCAATTCACCCCTCCACTTT.

The chain combines TRBV18 with TRBJ2-3; perhaps D is TRBD1 or TRBD2 (5 bases each). V lost 0 bases and J 0 bases, leaving 7 bases between the germline ends. The V gene's germline CDR1 is KGHSH and CDR2 LQKENI. The CDR3 length is 15 residues. The CDR3 nucleotides read TGTGCCAGCTCACCACCGGGGGTTAGCACAGATACGCAGTATTTT. It translates to CASSPPGVSTDTQYF.

V usage is TRBV24-1 and J usage is TRBJ2-7, with 9 bases identical to TRBD1. CDR3 length: 16 amino acids. V was clipped by 3 bases and J by 2 bases; unmatched bases: 7. CDR1 and CDR2 from the germline V gene are KGHDR and SFDVKD. CDR3 sequence: CATSDPGQGPPYEQYF. The DNA for the CDR3 is TGTGCCACCAGTGATCCCGGACAGGGGCCGCCCTACGAGCAGTACTTC.

V is TRBV19 and J is TRBJ1-5; tentatively, D is TRBD1 (5 bases). The CDR3 has 15 amino acids. The germline V and J ends were trimmed by 6 bases and 1 base, with 13 bases remaining between them. Germline CDR1 and CDR2: LNHDA and SQIVND (reference sequence). The CDR3 region is CASSRARGSNQPQHF. The CDR3 nucleotides read TGTGCCAGTAGCAGAGCGCGGGGGAGCAATCAGCCCCAGCATTTT.

A single count supports this clone. The CDR3 protein is CAWRGQGGYTF. As DNA, the CDR3 is TGTGCCTGGAGGGGTCAGGGAGGCTACACCTTC. This rearrangement joins TRBV30 to TRBJ1-2, with a weak D call TRBD1 (5 bases). The CDR3 contains 11 residues. In germline, CDR1 is GTSNPN, CDR2 SVGIG (reference sequence). V lost 3 bases and J 8 bases, leaving 10 bases between the germline ends.

The rearrangement links TRBV5-1 to TRBJ1-1; D is ambiguous. Trimming took 5 bases from V and 2 from J, leaving 10 bases between them. This CDR3 is 13 amino acids long. Germline assignment: CDR1 SGHRS and CDR2 YFSETQ. CDR3: CASRDGVNTEAFF. CDR3 DNA: TGCGCCAGCAGGGATGGGGTAAACACTGAAGCTTTCTTT.

V and J are TRBV6-5 and TRBJ1-2; no clear D. This CDR3 spans 13 amino acids. V was pared by 7 bases and J by 8 bases, with 17 bases between. Germline CDR1 reads MNHEY; CDR2 reads SVGAGI. The CDR3 reads CASTQSLLYGYTF. DNA of the CDR3: TGTGCCAGCACCCAGTCCCTGCTCTACGGCTACACCTTC.

The CDR3 nucleotides are TGTGCCAGCAGTACCCAGGGGGACACTGAAGCTTTCTTT. Its translation: CASSTQGDTEAFF. The J gene is TRBJ1-1, the V gene TRBV7-9; 7 positions match TRBD1. In germline, CDR1 is SEHNR, CDR2 FQNEAQ (reference sequence). CDR3 length: 13 amino acids. Trimming at V came to 6 bases and at J to 3 bases, leaving 4 bases not matched to a gene.

As DNA, the CDR3 is TGCGCCAGCAGCCTGAACCCGGGACTTTTTGTTGAAGCTTTCTTT. Its protein product is CASSLNPGLFVEAFF. This chain joins TRBV5-1 and TRBJ1-1; the D gene is possibly TRBD1 (5 bases). CDR3 length equals 15 residues. Trimming left V 4 bases short and J 7 bases short, with 20 bases between. Germline CDR1 reads SGHRS; CDR2 reads YFSETQ. Complete variable domain (other parts from reference TRBV5-1 and TRBJ1-1): KAGVTQTPRYLIKTRGQQVTLSCSPISGHRSVSWYQQTPGQGLQFLFEYFSETQRNKGNFPGRFSGRQFSNSRSEMNVSTLELGDSALYLCASSLNPGLFVEAFFGQGTRLTVV.

The chain has TRBV7-2 and TRBJ1-2; unclear D gene. The CDR3 has 14 residues. Trimming pared 1 base from V and 4 bases from J, leaving 10 bases between. The germline V gene has CDR1 SGHTA and CDR2 FQGNSA. In DNA, the CDR3 is TGTGCCAGCAGCTTAGGGCAGACCCTCTATGGCTACACCTTC. This translates into CASSLGQTLYGYTF.

This chain joins TRBV19 and TRBJ1-4, with D perhaps matching TRBD1 (5 bases). The CDR3 runs to 20 residues. V was shortened by 5 bases and J by 0 bases, with 25 bases between the two germline ends. Germline loops: CDR1 LNHDA, CDR2 SQIVND (reference sequence). The CDR3: CASSFRGGGARSATNEKLFF. The DNA for the CDR3 is TGTGCCAGTAGTTTTAGGGGTGGCGGGGCGAGATCCGCAACTAATGAAAAACTGTTTTTT.

The chain has TRBV3-1 (or the pseudogene TRBV3-2) and TRBJ2-5; D remains unclear. The CDR3 loop spans 16 amino acids. Germline assignment: CDR1 LGHDT and CDR2 YNNKEL (reference sequence). V was cut by 3 bases and J by 2 bases, with 16 bases left in between. The CDR3 region is CASSHGYPMRQETQYF. In DNA form, the CDR3 reads TGTGCCAGCAGCCATGGCTACCCCATGAGGCAAGAGACCCAGTACTTC.

The chain has TRBV3-1 (or the pseudogene TRBV3-2) and TRBJ2-2; tentative D call: TRBD1 (6 bases). This CDR3 region has 16 residues. Per germline, CDR1 LGHDT and CDR2 YNNKEL (reference sequence). Trimming removed 0 bases from V and 2 bases from J, with 10 bases in between. The CDR3 region has the DNA TGTGCCAGCAGCCAAGATCCCAGGGGCAACACCGGGGAGCTGTTTTTT. Translating it yields CASSQDPRGNTGELFF.

The chain uses TRBV18 and TRBJ1-5; D perhaps matches TRBD1 (6 bases). This CDR3 is 14 amino acids long. Germline-derived CDR1 and CDR2 are KGHSH and LQKENI. The V end was cut by 6 bases, the J end by 1 base, with 10 bases between. The CDR3 protein is CASSEGESNQPQHF. In DNA form, the CDR3 reads TGTGCCAGCTCGGAGGGGGAGAGCAATCAGCCCCAGCATTTT. The full variable domain, rest sourced from reference TRBV18 and TRBJ1-5, is NAGVMQNPRHLVRRRGQEARLRCSPMKGHSHVYWYRQLPEEGLKFMVYLQKENIIDESGMPKERFSAEFPKEGPSILRIQQVVRGDSAAYFCASSEGESNQPQHFGDGTRLSIL.

V gene TRBV14 combines with J gene TRBJ1-2; D remains ambiguous. CDR1 is SGHDN, CDR2 FVKESK, per germline. Trimming pared 2 bases from V and 3 bases from J, leaving 13 bases between. The CDR3 length is 15 residues. This CDR3 is CASSQRRLSDYGYTF. The DNA of the CDR3 is TGTGCCAGCAGCCAAAGGAGGTTATCAGACTATGGCTACACCTTC.

This chain connects TRBV10-3 to TRBJ1-1; the match to TRBD1 covers 7 bases. Germline loops: CDR1 ENHRY, CDR2 SYGVKD. CDR3 size: 13 residues. Trimming at V came to 7 bases and at J to 1 base, leaving 3 bases not matched to a gene. CDR3 in DNA: TGTGCCATCACCGGGACAGAGAACACTGAAGCTTTCTTT. Translated, it gives CAITGTENTEAFF.

The gene calls are TRBV13 and TRBJ2-2; no clear D. Germline V gene sequence: CDR1 PRHDT, CDR2 FYEKMQ (reference sequence). Trimming took 4 bases from V and 6 from J, leaving 15 bases between them. CDR3 length equals 15 residues. The CDR3 protein is CASSWASILPGELFF. CDR3 nucleotides: TGTGCCAGCAGCTGGGCATCTATCTTACCCGGGGAGCTGTTTTTT.

This clone showed up just once. The gene calls are TRBV6-5 and TRBJ2-7; tentatively, D is TRBD1 or TRBD2 (5 bases each). The CDR3 is made up of 13 amino acids. The V gene lost 6 bases and the J gene lost 4 bases, with 13 bases spanning the gap. CDR1 and CDR2 from the germline V gene are MNHEY and SVGAGI. In DNA form, the CDR3 reads TGTGCCAGCAGGCCCGGGACGTCGTACGAGCAGTACTTC. Translating gives CASRPGTSYEQYF.

The table lists this clone with a count of one. The germline gene is not matched at one end of the junction; a read error may be the cause. The chain recombines TRBV20-1 with TRBJ1-1, with D possibly TRBD1 on 5 matching bases. From germline, CDR1 is DFQATT and CDR2 SNEGSKA (reference sequence). This CDR3 has 8 amino acids. CDR3 in amino acids: CSARYGTF. The CDR3 DNA reads as TGCAGTGCTAGGTACGGGACCTTT.